This TCR beta chain was documented in a study of cytotoxic CD8 clonotypes in ibrutinib-treated CLL (dated by TCRdb to 2020 to 2023). Background for the entire study: The cohort included roughly 15 treatment-naive and under 13 relapsed/refractory patients; around 18 were IGHV unmutated. Partial responses were observed in about 24 patients and complete responses in 2; after a median follow-up of roughly 72 months, remission was maintained in approximately 14 patients and progression was observed in roughly twelve. Samples at response were collected after a median of about twelve months of treatment, with a range of about 6 to 36 months. On average, each sample yielded 255,043 productive templates and tens of thousands of productive rearrangements. Of the 70 to 100 people in the trial, approximately 24 had longitudinal samples available. Cryopreserved peripheral blood mononuclear cells were collected before treatment, at response, and at either disease progression or sustained remission. Every sample from remission and from progressive disease was obtained while the patients were still on ibrutinib. On the study overall, not on this receptor specifically: At baseline, clonality was higher than in age-matched healthy donors and showed a strong correlation with circulating CD8+ T-cell counts. Clonality increased at ibrutinib response, stayed stable in sustained remission, and fell back toward baseline at progression. Sampling times were not matched between patients in sustained remission and patients whose disease was progressing, and lymph node repertoires were not examined. Public clonotypes were found to be uncommon and were observed to contract or remain stable during treatment; the increase in clonality was shown to reflect expansion of private clonotypes at ibrutinib response.

The intended sense of this specimen's time point label: roughly 2 years on ibrutinib. For TCR beta library preparation, about 2 micrograms of genomic DNA was extracted from cryopreserved PBMCs. Longitudinal blood samples from CLL patients receiving ibrutinib monotherapy were subjected to high-throughput TCR beta sequencing. The patients took part in an open-label, single-center phase 2 trial of ibrutinib monotherapy. On a MiSeq, deep resolution sequencing aimed for a depth between 1 in 1 million and 1 in 200,000 T cells, with each clonotype covered approximately 9.8x on average. The immunoSEQ hsTCRB Kit was used to generate the TCR beta libraries. The study's own analysis went as follows. The data were analyzed with ImmunoSEQ Analyzer and ImmunoSEQ Data Assistant, and V, D and J gene assignments followed IMGT definitions. Clonality was computed as one minus normalized Shannon entropy of productive rearrangement frequencies, ranging from 0 to 1. Only overrepresented clonotypes making up at least 0.05% of each patient's repertoire were included in the public clonotype analysis. About a dozen repertoires from age-matched healthy donors, obtained from immuneACCESS, served as clonality controls. The source is immuneACCESS, and TCRdb retained only in-frame sequences with V and J called. Part of the clones is not carried over; for the studies checked, unresolved V genes explain less than half of this, and the remainder is unexplained. The DNA was the basis for D and trimming; V, J and clone size are from that table. This sample is represented by more than 110,000 clones; about three quarters of them were singletons. The ten most abundant clones make up about 5% of the sample.

This clone came up once. The antigen it binds to is not known. No base quality values were provided; no much bigger clone lies one nucleotide off. The CDR3 has 13 amino acids, counting the end cysteine and phenylalanine. The only DNA kept is the CDR3, 39 bases in frame from the first base. V is trimmed back by 6 bases and J by 5 bases, and the junction contains 5 bases that no gene match accounts for. Looking up the germline V gene (reference sequence) yields CDR1 MNHEY and CDR2 SMNVEV. The rearrangement joined TRBV27 to TRBJ2-3, with TRBD2 identical over 7 junction bases. The sample in question was PBMCs, obtained after 24 months of ibrutinib treatment. This receptor was identified in a human donor with chronic lymphocytic leukemia. Read as DNA, the sequence is TGTGCCAGCAGCCCCCCGGGGGGAGATACGCAGTATTTT. This codes for CASSPPGGDTQYF.